This T cell receptor beta chain was identified during a study of blood T cell repertoires in COVID-19 (dated by TCRdb to about 2020). The study in broad terms: The collaborator samples originated in the United States, Italy and Spain and spanned the acute and convalescent phases of COVID-19. The material from the prospective study consisted of cDNA or gDNA derived from T cells, B-cell-depleted T cells, or PBMCs. Subjects who had been exposed to COVID-19, were actively infected with it, or had recovered from it provided the deeply sampled blood TCRbeta repertoires that made up the dataset. A freely available public database, intended as a resource for researchers studying the immune response to SARS-CoV-2, is where the repertoires were released. The samples were drawn from the first 160 participants of the ongoing ImmuneRACE study and from 1,254 subjects provided by 6 global collaborators. A de-identified subject ID, COVID-19 status, age in years and sex were almost always included in the sample metadata. Where HLA class I and class II types were available, the types were taken from metadata supplied by the sample provider, not from assay-based typing.

What the work shows at the level of the full study, not this receptor alone: How much clinical and demographic metadata was included differed by source and by participant, and the metadata was provided uncurated.

Participants in the prospective study were enrolled through a virtual design, were aged about 18 to 100 years, and lived in 24 United States geographic areas. In the prospective study, cohorts were assigned on the basis of participant-reported clinical history obtained from a screening survey and a study questionnaire. ImmuneRACE Cohort 3 recovered participants were defined by two consecutive negative NP/OP PCR tests, healthcare professional clearance, or symptom resolution. In the prospective study, mobile phlebotomists collected whole blood, serum and a nasopharyngeal or oropharyngeal swab from each participant. Additional blood draws and questionnaires over an approximately 2-month period could optionally be provided by prospective study participants. Prospective study blood samples were shipped either frozen or at room temperature before DNA extraction. TCRbeta CDR3 regions were amplified from genomic DNA by means of the immunoSEQ Assay, a bias-controlled multiplex PCR. As for the authors' bioinformatics: The number of nucleated cells in each sample was estimated by amplification of reference gene primers within the assay. To quantify the absolute abundance of each unique TCRbeta CDR3 rearrangement, sequence reads were collapsed and filtered. For each sample, productive Simpson clonality was calculated as the square root of Simpson's diversity index over productive rearrangements. Sourced from immuneACCESS, this table was stored by TCRdb with only in-frame sequences that have V and J called. A share of the clones is absent; for the studies checked, an unresolved V gene accounts for under half, and the remainder has no known explanation. D and trimming were read from the DNA, whereas the V and J calls and clone size are those reported in that table. The sample includes roughly 400,000 clones, with roughly 87% observed a single time. 0.55% to 0.75% of the sample comes from the top ten.

Turning to this clone: Its binding antigen is unknown. No per-base quality is available; no much larger clone lies one base away.

V lost 5 bases and J lost 3 bases, and the count of bases not matched to a germline gene is 8. The CDR3 contains 17 residues, cysteine and phenylalanine counted. The entry retains the CDR3 DNA only, 51 bases that are in frame from base 1. The germline V gene (reference sequence) specifies SEHNR as CDR1 and FQNEAQ as CDR2. The specimen was PBMCs or T cells enriched from blood (not recorded which). The TCR sequence derives from a man in his late teens or twenties who had recovered from COVID-19. This chain joins TRBV7-9 to TRBJ2-2, with 11 bases matching TRBD2. The CDR3 reads CASSRIGLAGHTGELFF. The nucleotides are TGTGCCAGCAGCCGGATAGGACTAGCGGGCCACACCGGGGAGCTGTTTTTT.